Detailed here is one TCR beta chain. V lost 6 bases, J lost 5 bases, and 12 bases stayed unmatched. The CDR3 runs to 18 residues. Per the germline V gene, CDR1 is PRHDT and CDR2 is FYEKMQ (reference sequence). In the source study's methods: Cell counts per sample came from amplifying reference gene primers. TCRdb's copy holds only in-frame clones and misses some; the assay was immunoSEQ multiplex PCR. V and J calls and clone size follow that table, whereas D and trimming were derived from the DNA. The table includes around 39,000 clones, around 86% detected once. The data were taken from a study of blood T cell repertoires in COVID-19. About the research overall: From the United States, Italy and Spain came samples of acute and convalescent COVID-19. T cells, B-cell-depleted T cells, or PBMCs provided the cDNA or gDNA that served as material.

This chain connects TRBV13 to TRBJ2-1; 14 bases are a match to TRBD2. Material: peripheral blood. This sequence was found in a man aged 55 to 69 with active COVID-19. The CDR3, as DNA: TGTGCCAGCAGTTTTGGGGGACTAGCGGGAGAGAAGGACAATGAGCAGTTCTTC. This sequence encodes CASSFGGLAGEKDNEQFF.